This T cell receptor (beta chain) was found in a study of beta chain features in type 1 diabetes. Study in general: Cell yields, gender and age were comparable in patients and healthy donors. Regarding the study as a whole: For Type 1 diabetes patients, all four CD4+ subsets carried TCRB CDR3s that were moderately but significantly shorter.

This clone has only a few counts. Its antigen is not identified. Investigators reverse transcribed all isolated RNA, so they sequenced expressed TCRB transcripts. Sequencing was performed with immunoSEQ multiplex PCR; in TCRdb, only in-frame clones are kept and a portion is missing. The sample carries about 330,000 clones, approximately 9.9% recorded once. Germline values: CDR1 SNHLY, CDR2 FYNNEI. Trimming took 7 bases from V and 1 from J; bases not matched to a gene: 9. The CDR3 has 15 amino acids. V is TRBV2 and J is TRBJ2-7; 8 nucleotides align to TRBD1. This receptor was obtained from a woman aged 25 to 45 in good health. Material: naive CD4+ T cells from blood. In DNA form, the CDR3 reads TGTGCCAGCAAAGAACAGACAGGGGCTTCCTACGAGCAGTACTTC. This gives the protein CASKEQTGASYEQYF.